This T cell receptor (beta chain) was sequenced during a study of vaccination effects on CD4 cells after COVID-19. The method was immunoSEQ multiplex PCR; TCRdb's version includes in-frame clones alone and lacks a portion of them. The profile covers about 14,000 clones, with about two thirds appearing a single time and roughly 9.7% taken by the ten largest. Antigen-specific CD4+ T cells expanded by the ViraFEST assay with viral peptide pools were then sequenced. The culture ran for 10 days before CD4+ T cells were isolated. Subjects were given two BNT162b2 or mRNA-1273 vaccine doses. Among the vaccine recipients, none had a prior SARS-CoV-2 infection, and nucleocapsid antibodies were negative. PBMC were cultured at a few million per well with 9.5 to 10 IU/ml IL-2 and around 10 ug/ml peptides. Days 3 and 7 were when half the medium was replaced with IL-2 medium. Turning to this clone: The target antigen is unknown.

This clonotype originated in a human donor who received a COVID-19 vaccine. Specimen: CD4+ T cells from PBMCs cultured with SARS-CoV-2 spike peptides, collected after COVID-19 vaccination.

DNA for the CDR3: TGTGCCAGTCCAGGGGCCTCACCCCTCCACTTT. This translates into CASPGASPLHF. The chain carries TRBV21-1 and TRBJ1-6; TRBD1 was called by the table and not checked on the DNA. TRBV21-1 represents a pseudogene. The CDR3 length is 11 residues.